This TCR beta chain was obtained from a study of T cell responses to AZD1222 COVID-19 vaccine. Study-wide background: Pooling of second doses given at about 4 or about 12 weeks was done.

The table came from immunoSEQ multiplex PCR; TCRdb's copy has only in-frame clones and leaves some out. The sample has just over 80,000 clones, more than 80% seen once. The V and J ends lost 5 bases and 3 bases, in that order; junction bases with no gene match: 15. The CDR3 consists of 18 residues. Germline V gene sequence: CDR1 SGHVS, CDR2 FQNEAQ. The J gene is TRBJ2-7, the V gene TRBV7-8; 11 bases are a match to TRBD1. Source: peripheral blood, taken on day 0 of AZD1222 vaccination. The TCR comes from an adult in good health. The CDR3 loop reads CASSTEDRGRGRGYEQYF. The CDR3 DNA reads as TGTGCCAGCAGCACGGAGGACAGGGGGCGCGGTAGAGGCTACGAGCAGTACTTC.